This T cell receptor beta chain derives from a study of CD8+ T cells in alopecia areata. Study summary: Female C3H/HeJ mice aged roughly 6-10 weeks received skin from spontaneously alopecic C3H/HeJ graft donors aged roughly 6-12 months. Findings and limits, study-wide: Affected scalp, especially in alopecia totalis/universalis, had a higher clonality than normal scalp did. Mice showed TCR sharing more clearly than patients did, possibly owing to HLA. Scalp repertoires also include resident alphabeta T cells from normal skin.

By frequency in the sample, this clone is medium-sized. Antigen specificity is unknown. The gene symbols are mouse symbols. The sequence runs out 4 residues before the end of the CDR3; the remainder is reconstructed from the germline J gene. Germline V gene data show CDR1 as NNHDY and CDR2 as SYVADS. This CDR3 region has 14 residues. Sequencing templates came from extracted RNA that was reverse transcribed into cDNA. Assay used: immunoSEQ multiplex PCR; TCRdb lists only in-frame clones, some missing. Altogether fewer than 2,000 clones were found in the sample, and no singletons occur. V usage is TRBV13-3 and J usage is TRBJ2-5; 7 positions match TRBD1. This sequence was found in a C3H/HeJ mouse with alopecia areata. Strain haplotype at MHC: H2-k. Input material: skin. CDR3 residues: CASSAADREDTQYF. CDR3 bases read: TGTGCCAGCAGTGCCGCCGACAGGGAAGAC. Filled out from reference TRBV13-3 and TRBJ2-5, the complete variable domain reads EAAVTQSPRSKVAVTGGKVTLSCHQTNNHDYMYWYRQDTGHGLRLIHYSYVADSTEKGDIPDGYKASRPSQENFSLILELASLSQTAVYFCASSAADREDTQYFGPGTRLLVL.